This passage covers 19 T cell receptor beta chains from one sample sequenced in a study of OX40 agonist ivuxolimab in advanced cancers. The table came from immunoSEQ multiplex PCR; TCRdb's copy has only in-frame clones and leaves some out. Of about 12,000 clones in the sample, nearly 80% are singletons; the top ten hold approximately 30%. Sequences were derived from CD4+ or CD8+ T cells sorted from blood, sampled in a trial of the OX40 agonist ivuxolimab. The receptor source for this set is an adult with an advanced solid tumor such as melanoma, head and neck, liver or kidney cancer.

This chain uses TRBV5-4 with TRBJ2-2; 9 nucleotides align to TRBD2. V shed 0 bases, J shed 0 bases, and the junction held 3 bases outside the gene matches. Germline V gene lookup returns CDR1 SGHNT and CDR2 YYREEE (reference sequence). CDR3 length: 17 amino acids. CDR3 coding DNA: TGTGCCAGCAGCTTGGTGTTAGCGGGAGCGAACACCGGGGAGCTGTTTTTT. It is translated as CASSLVLAGANTGELFF.

The rearrangement uses TRBV5-6 and TRBJ1-1, with a possible D match to TRBD1 (5 bases). The V and J ends lost 1 base and 1 base respectively, with 14 bases between them. The CDR3 runs to 16 residues. CDR1 and CDR2 from the germline V gene are SGHDT and YYEEEE. The CDR3 sequence is CASSLTGNAWNTEAFF. CDR3 nucleotide sequence: TGTGCCAGCAGCTTGACAGGTAATGCTTGGAACACTGAAGCTTTCTTT. The variable domain in full, completed from reference TRBV5-6 and TRBJ1-1, reads DAGVTQSPTHLIKTRGQQVTLRCSPKSGHDTVSWYQQALGQGPQFIFQYYEEEERQRGNFPDRFSGHQFPNYSSELNVNALLLGDSALYLCASSLTGNAWNTEAFFGQGTRLTVV.

This clone was seen a single time. The chain joins TRBV30 to TRBJ1-1; D is possibly TRBD1 (5 bases). V was shortened by 4 bases and J by 1 base, with 10 bases between the two germline ends. This CDR3 has 13 residues. From germline, CDR1 is GTSNPN and CDR2 SVGIG (reference sequence). The CDR3 nucleotides are TGTGCCTGGAAACGACAGCAGAACACTGAAGCTTTCTTT. This sequence encodes CAWKRQQNTEAFF.

A few counts support this clone. V gene TRBV6-5 combines with J gene TRBJ1-2, with a weak D call TRBD1 (6 bases). Germline lookup yields CDR1 MNHEY and CDR2 SVGAGI. Trimming stripped 5 bases from V and 3 bases from J, with 13 bases between. This CDR3 spans 14 amino acids. The CDR3 here is CASSNIQGYYGYTF. As DNA, the CDR3 is TGTGCCAGCAGTAATATACAGGGATACTATGGCTACACCTTC.

The V gene is TRBV7-9, the J gene TRBJ1-6, with 7 bases matching TRBD1. With V trimmed by 3 bases and J by 10 bases, 15 bases remained unmatched. CDR1 and CDR2 from the germline V gene are SEHNR and FQNEAQ (reference sequence). The CDR3 loop spans 17 amino acids. The CDR3 region is CASSLFGADRSRSPLHF. CDR3 in DNA: TGTGCCAGCAGCTTGTTCGGGGCGGACAGGTCACGATCACCCCTCCACTTT.

The V and J genes are TRBV9 and TRBJ1-1; D ambiguous. This CDR3 spans 14 amino acids. Trimming took 0 bases from V and 5 from J, leaving 11 bases between them. From germline, CDR1 is SGDLS and CDR2 YYNGEE. The CDR3 protein is CASSVDLGLTEAFF. The CDR3 DNA reads TGTGCCAGCAGCGTAGACCTGGGCCTAACTGAAGCTTTCTTT.

This clone was counted only a few times. This rearrangement joins TRBV28 to TRBJ1-3; 7 bases fit TRBD1. The V gene end was trimmed by 6 bases and the J gene end by 1 base; junction bases not matched to a gene: 18. The CDR3 covers 19 residues. Per the germline V gene, CDR1 is MDHEN and CDR2 is SYDVKM. This chain's CDR3 is CASSPYQGDFFPSGNTIYF. DNA for the CDR3: TGTGCCAGCAGCCCCTATCAGGGGGATTTTTTTCCGTCTGGAAACACCATATATTTT.

A few counts support this clone. The chain combines TRBV19 with TRBJ1-2; unclear D gene. Trimming stripped 5 bases from V and 6 bases from J, with 19 bases between. This CDR3 is 15 amino acids long. CDR1 is LNHDA and CDR2 is SQIVND in the germline V gene (reference sequence). The CDR3, as DNA: TGTGCCAGTAGTCAGGACGGATGGACCCGGAATGGCTACACCTTC. Translation gives CASSQDGWTRNGYTF.

The chain recombines TRBV28 with TRBJ2-7, with D possibly matching TRBD1 (5 bases). From germline, CDR1 is MDHEN and CDR2 SYDVKM. V shed 7 bases and J shed 6 bases, with 22 bases lying between them. The CDR3 is 15 residues long. The CDR3 protein is CASNPTGTAIPEQYF. In DNA form, the CDR3 reads TGTGCCAGCAACCCTACAGGAACCGCCATACCCGAGCAGTACTTC.

The gene calls are TRBV19 and TRBJ1-1; D unresolved. The germline gives CDR1 LNHDA, CDR2 SQIVND (reference sequence). Trimming took off 4 bases at V and 1 base at J, with 7 bases between the two ends. The CDR3 loop spans 13 amino acids. CDR3 sequence reads: CASSTATNTEAFF. CDR3 DNA: TGTGCCAGTAGTACCGCTACGAACACTGAAGCTTTCTTT.

The gene calls are TRBV28 and TRBJ1-1; 7 bases map to TRBD1. Trimming cost V 2 bases and J 4 bases; bases outside gene matches: 7. The CDR3 is made up of 15 amino acids. The germline V gene has CDR1 MDHEN and CDR2 SYDVKM. CDR3 nucleotide sequence: TGTGCCAGCAGTTTAACAGGGGCGGGGACCACTGAAGCTTTCTTT. Protein sequence: CASSLTGAGTTEAFF.

The chain combines TRBV27 with TRBJ2-3, with D perhaps TRBD2 (6 bases). The CDR3 has 13 residues. Germline values: CDR1 MNHEY, CDR2 SMNVEV (reference sequence). The V gene lost 7 bases and the J gene lost 2 bases, with 10 bases spanning the gap. CDR3 sequence: CASTPGVTDTQYF. CDR3 bases: TGTGCCAGCACGCCGGGGGTCACAGATACGCAGTATTTT.

This clone was seen a few times. J is TRBJ2-1 and V is TRBV7-9; 7 positions agree with TRBD1. J gave up 8 bases and V 10 bases, and 5 bases lay outside the gene matches. The CDR3 spans 11 residues. From germline, CDR1 is SEHNR and CDR2 FQNEAQ (reference sequence). CDR3 protein: CATQGLHEQFF. As DNA, the CDR3 is TGTGCCACACAGGGGTTACATGAGCAGTTCTTC. The entire variable domain, with the rest obtained from reference TRBV7-9 and TRBJ2-1, is as follows: DTGVSQNPRHKITKRGQNVTFRCDPISEHNRLYWYRQTLGQGPEFLTYFQNEAQLEKSRLLSDRFSAERPKGSFSTLEIQRTEQGDSAMYLCATQGLHEQFFGPGTRLTVL.

A few counts support this clone. The CDR3 is CSVATGDGVYEQYF. In DNA, the CDR3 is TGCAGCGTTGCAACAGGGGATGGGGTGTACGAGCAGTACTTC. The V call is TRBV29-1, the J call TRBJ2-7; 7 bases are shared with TRBD1. V dropped 4 bases and J dropped 4; count of bases not matched to a gene: 10. Germline loops: CDR1 SQVTM, CDR2 ANQGSEA. This CDR3 is 14 amino acids long.

This sequence joins TRBV19 and TRBJ2-7; D perhaps matches TRBD1 (5 bases). V was trimmed by 2 bases and J by 3 bases, leaving 8 bases between them. The CDR3 is 13 amino acids. Germline CDR1 LNHDA, CDR2 SQIVND (reference sequence). The CDR3 loop reads CASSIRGNYEQYF. DNA of the CDR3: TGTGCCAGTAGTATAAGGGGTAACTACGAGCAGTACTTC.

This CDR3 reads CASLPTGDYGYTF. CDR3 nucleotide sequence: TGTGCCAGTCTTCCGACAGGCGACTATGGCTACACCTTC. The genes are TRBV7-9 and TRBJ1-2, with a possible D match to TRBD1 (6 bases). Germline CDR1 is SEHNR and CDR2 is FQNEAQ (reference sequence). This CDR3 has 13 residues. The V and J ends lost 9 bases and 3 bases respectively, with 14 bases between them. Variable domain in full (rest from reference TRBV7-9 and TRBJ1-2): DTGVSQNPRHKITKRGQNVTFRCDPISEHNRLYWYRQTLGQGPEFLTYFQNEAQLEKSRLLSDRFSAERPKGSFSTLEIQRTEQGDSAMYLCASLPTGDYGYTFGSGTRLTVV.

V is TRBV29-1 and J is TRBJ2-7, with D perhaps TRBD1 (6 bases). V lost 2 bases and J lost 0, with 14 bases in between. The CDR3 runs 15 residues. The germline V gene has CDR1 SQVTM and CDR2 ANQGSEA. CDR3 nucleotides: TGCAGCGTTGAAAAAGGCGGACAGAGCTCCTACGAGCAGTACTTC. Its translation: CSVEKGGQSSYEQYF.

The V and J genes are TRBV7-3 and TRBJ2-2; no firm D call. The CDR3 totals 15 residues. CDR1 and CDR2 (germline): SGHTA, FQGTGA. V was shortened by 5 bases and J by 2 bases, with 12 bases between the two germline ends. CDR3 loop: CASSPTRVNTGELFF. The CDR3 coding sequence is TGTGCCAGCAGCCCAACACGGGTTAACACCGGGGAGCTGTTTTTT.

The J gene is TRBJ2-1, the V gene TRBV9, with a tentative D call TRBD2 (5 bases). From germline, CDR1 is SGDLS and CDR2 YYNGEE. This CDR3 comprises 13 residues. V lost 2 bases to trimming and J lost 6 bases, with 9 bases between them. CDR3 DNA: TGTGCCAGCAGCGTCGGACTGAGCAATGAGCAGTTCTTC. Translation: CASSVGLSNEQFF.